This passage covers 21 T cell receptor beta chains from one sample sequenced in a study of CD8 T cells in ankylosing spondylitis. TCRdb processed the 5' RACE reads anew with MiXCR; each CDR3 protein has one entry. The sample lists about 360,000 distinct CDR3 sequences; 20% were seen once. Sequencing was performed on blood, either unsorted or a sorted T cell fraction (not recorded which). These TCRs come from a male donor with ankylosing spondylitis or in good health (not recorded which).

The chain is built from TRBV12-3 or TRBV12-4 and TRBJ2-7; D possibly corresponds to TRBD2 (6 bases). The V and J ends lost 8 bases and 2 bases respectively, with 10 bases between them. This CDR3 contains 12 residues. The CDR3: CASRDSTYEQYF. CDR3 coding DNA: TGTGCCAGCCGGGACTCTACCTACGAGCAGTACTTC.

The chain couples TRBV28 to TRBJ2-7; TRBD2 might be the D (5 bases). V was clipped by 4 bases and J by 3 bases, with 13 bases between them. Germline CDR1 MDHEN, CDR2 SYDVKM. The CDR3 loop spans 14 amino acids. CDR3 sequence (DNA): TGTGCCAGCAGTTGGTCCGGGGTGGGCTACGAGCAGTACTTC. It yields the protein CASSWSGVGYEQYF. Together with reference TRBV28 and TRBJ2-7, the CDR3 gives the full variable domain: DVKVTQSSRYLVKRTGEKVFLECVQDMDHENMFWYRQDPGLGLRLIYFSYDVKMKEKGDIPEGYSVSREKKERFSLILESASTNQTSMYLCASSWSGVGYEQYFGPGTRLTVT.

The rearrangement joins TRBV11-2 to TRBJ2-7; 9 nucleotides match TRBD1. V shed 5 bases and J 4 bases; nucleotides not matched to a gene: 21. Germline V gene data show CDR1 as SGHAT and CDR2 as FQNNGV. The CDR3 has 19 amino acids. The CDR3 coding sequence is TGTGCCAGCAGCCCGCTCACCATTGACACAGGGGGCTCTCCATACGAGCAGTACTTC. Translating gives CASSPLTIDTGGSPYEQYF. The full variable domain, its missing parts supplied by reference TRBV11-2 and TRBJ2-7, is EAGVAQSPRYKIIEKRQSVAFWCNPISGHATLYWYQQILGQGPKLLIQFQNNGVVDDSQLPKDRFSAERLKGVDSTLKIQPAKLEDSAVYLCASSPLTIDTGGSPYEQYFGPGTRLTVT.

The chain links TRBV4-1 to TRBJ2-1; 11 positions agree with TRBD2. CDR1 is MGHRA and CDR2 is YSYEKL in the germline V gene. The junction had 5 bases not matched to a gene; V was cut back by 0 bases and J by 7 bases. This CDR3 has 16 amino acids. CDR3 residues: CASSQDASGGHNEQFF. CDR3 DNA: TGCGCCAGCAGCCAAGACGCTAGCGGGGGGCATAATGAGCAGTTCTTC.

The V call is TRBV7-6, the J call TRBJ2-5, with a possible D match to TRBD2 (7 bases). V shed 2 bases and J shed 5 bases, with 18 bases lying between them. The CDR3 runs to 16 residues. Germline V lookup: CDR1 SGHVS, CDR2 FNYEAQ. The CDR3 DNA sequence: TGTGCCAGCAGCTTATTCCGGGGGGCTCAGGGGGAGACCCAGTACTTC. Encoded protein: CASSLFRGAQGETQYF.

This clonotype was recorded many times. The chain couples TRBV4-1 to TRBJ1-3; D might be TRBD1 (5 bases). Trimming removed 4 bases at V and 1 base at J, with 14 bases between. The CDR3 has 16 amino acids. Germline-derived CDR1 and CDR2 are MGHRA and YSYEKL. CDR3 nucleotide sequence: TGCGCCAGCAGCCGATCCGGGGGTTTGTCTGGAAACACCATATATTTT. Its protein product is CASSRSGGLSGNTIYF.

This clonotype was seen at least ten times. This chain connects TRBV20-1 to TRBJ2-1; a possible D gene is TRBD2 (7 bases). Germline V gene sequence: CDR1 DFQATT, CDR2 SNEGSKA (reference sequence). The CDR3 extends over 16 amino acids. The CDR3 region is CRAEEGGATLGNEQFF. DNA of the CDR3: TGCAGGGCTGAGGAGGGGGGGGCCACCCTAGGCAATGAGCAGTTCTTC.

The rearrangement joins TRBV7-2 to TRBJ2-7, with D perhaps matching TRBD1 or TRBD2 (6 bases each). This CDR3 spans 14 amino acids. The ends were cut back, 2 bases at V and 7 bases at J, with 15 bases in the middle. CDR1 is SGHTA, CDR2 FQGNSA, per germline. The CDR3 loop reads CASSLWGAAGEQYF. In DNA form, the CDR3 reads TGTGCCAGCAGCTTATGGGGGGCGGCCGGGGAGCAGTACTTC.

The rearrangement joins TRBV5-1 to TRBJ2-3, with D uncertain. The V gene lost 0 bases and the J gene lost 0 bases, with 8 bases spanning the gap. CDR3 size: 15 residues. Germline CDR1 is SGHRS and CDR2 is YFSETQ. CDR3 region: CASSLEGYSTDTQYF. CDR3 sequence (DNA): TGCGCCAGCAGCTTGGAGGGTTACAGCACAGATACGCAGTATTTT. The full variable domain, its missing parts supplied by reference TRBV5-1 and TRBJ2-3, is KAGVTQTPRYLIKTRGQQVTLSCSPISGHRSVSWYQQTPGQGLQFLFEYFSETQRNKGNFPGRFSGRQFSNSRSEMNVSTLELGDSALYLCASSLEGYSTDTQYFGPGTRLTVL.

This chain uses TRBV7-2 with TRBJ2-1, with TRBD1 matching over 10 bases. Per germline, CDR1 SGHTA and CDR2 FQGNSA. V shed 10 bases and J 4 bases; nucleotides not matched to a gene: 7. The CDR3 extends over 14 amino acids. The CDR3 is CANRWTGGYNEQFF. The CDR3 DNA sequence: TGTGCCAATAGGTGGACAGGGGGATACAATGAGCAGTTCTTC.

Many counts were recorded for this clonotype. The CDR3 DNA is TGTGCCATCAGTGAGTCGGGCGGCAACTCCTACAATGAGCAGTTCTTC. It yields the protein CAISESGGNSYNEQFF. The chain recombines TRBV10-3 with TRBJ2-1; D uncertain. Trimming took 0 bases from V and 0 from J, leaving 9 bases between them. This CDR3 spans 16 amino acids. Germline V CDR1 and CDR2: ENHRY, SYGVKD.

There are a few counts of this clonotype. This chain joins TRBV5-4 and TRBJ2-3, with TRBD2 matching over 12 bases. Germline V gene data show CDR1 as SGHNT and CDR2 as YYREEE (reference sequence). The trim removed 4 bases at V and 6 bases at J, leaving 12 bases unmatched. There are 17 residues in the CDR3. The CDR3 DNA is TGTGCCAGCAGCACCCACCGCCGACTAGCGGGAGACGATACGCAGTATTTT. It codes for CASSTHRRLAGDDTQYF.

J is TRBJ1-1 and V is TRBV12-5, with D tentatively TRBD1 (5 bases). In germline, CDR1 is LGHNT, CDR2 FRNRAP. This CDR3 is built from 16 residues. V was cut by 1 base and J by 1 base, with 13 bases left in between. The CDR3 coding sequence is TGTGCTAGTGGTTTGGGTGGCCCCCAGGGGAACACTGAAGCTTTCTTT. Translation: CASGLGGPQGNTEAFF.

This clonotype has more than one count but fewer than ten. The chain joins TRBV29-1 to TRBJ2-7; 7 bases are a match to TRBD1. The CDR3 runs to 14 residues. The V segment lost 6 bases and the J segment 2 bases; nucleotides outside the gene matches: 10. Germline lookup yields CDR1 SQVTM and CDR2 ANQGSEA. This CDR3 is CSVLGQAHAYEQYF. CDR3 nucleotides: TGCAGCGTGCTCGGACAGGCCCACGCCTACGAGCAGTACTTC.

V usage is TRBV6-2 or TRBV6-3 and J usage is TRBJ2-1, with D unclear. Per germline, CDR1 MNHEY and CDR2 SVGEGT. The CDR3 extends over 12 amino acids. Trimming took off 2 bases at V and 7 bases at J, with 6 bases between the two ends. In nucleotides, the CDR3 is TGTGCCAGCAGTTACGGGTTTAATGAGCAGTTCTTC. This gives the protein CASSYGFNEQFF.

V is TRBV29-1 and J is TRBJ2-1, with D possibly TRBD2 on 6 matching bases. This CDR3 is built from 14 residues. The V gene lost 4 bases and the J gene lost 6 bases, with 16 bases spanning the gap. From germline, CDR1 is SQVTM and CDR2 ANQGSEA. CDR3 coding DNA: TGCAGCGTTGTTCGGGGGAGGAGTTCCAATGAGCAGTTCTTC. Its translation: CSVVRGRSSNEQFF.

The table lists this clonotype with a few counts. This chain uses TRBV7-2 with TRBJ1-4; TRBD1 is a possible D gene (5 bases). Germline assignment: CDR1 SGHTA and CDR2 FQGNSA. CDR3 size: 17 residues. V was clipped by 0 bases and J by 7 bases, with 18 bases between them. Here the CDR3 reads CASSLAAGWGLAEKLFF. The DNA of the CDR3 is TGTGCCAGCAGCTTAGCTGCGGGCTGGGGCCTCGCTGAAAAACTGTTTTTT.

In this sample, this clonotype turned up a few times. This chain uses TRBV20-1 with TRBJ2-2, with 10 bases aligning to TRBD2. This CDR3 has 13 amino acids. Per germline, CDR1 DFQATT and CDR2 SNEGSKA (reference sequence). Losses at the gene ends were 6 bases for V and 4 bases for J; bases not matched to a gene: 2. CDR3 nucleotides: TGCAGTGCGGAGCGGGGGGGCACCGGGGAGCTGTTTTTT. It specifies CSAERGGTGELFF.

This rearrangement joins TRBV5-4 to TRBJ2-7, with D perhaps given as TRBD1 or TRBD2 (5 bases each). The CDR3 has 15 residues. The germline V gene encodes CDR1 SGHNT and CDR2 YYREEE (reference sequence). With 4 bases removed from V and 1 base from J, the gap between germline ends came to 15 bases. CDR3 amino acids: CASSTGTGPSYEQYF. In nucleotides, the CDR3 is TGTGCCAGCAGCACCGGAACGGGACCGTCCTACGAGCAGTACTTC.

This chain uses TRBV7-9 with TRBJ2-1; D remains unclear. CDR3 length: 12 amino acids. V was clipped by 5 bases and J by 9 bases, with 11 bases between them. Germline CDR1 is SEHNR and CDR2 is FQNEAQ (reference sequence). The CDR3 is CASSPGTLEQFF. The CDR3, as DNA: TGTGCCAGCAGCCCGGGCACACTTGAGCAGTTCTTC. The whole variable domain, remainder taken from reference TRBV7-9 and TRBJ2-1, is DTGVSQNPRHKITKRGQNVTFRCDPISEHNRLYWYRQTLGQGPEFLTYFQNEAQLEKSRLLSDRFSAERPKGSFSTLEIQRTEQGDSAMYLCASSPGTLEQFFGPGTRLTVL.

This chain joins TRBV5-1 and TRBJ2-1; 8 bases line up with TRBD1. CDR1 SGHRS and CDR2 YFSETQ come from the germline V gene. The CDR3 loop spans 13 amino acids. V lost 4 bases and J lost 6; bases outside the gene matches: 3. CDR3 loop: CASSGTGFNEQFF. The CDR3, as DNA: TGCGCCAGCAGCGGGACAGGTTTCAATGAGCAGTTCTTC.